The rows below give T cell receptor beta chains drawn from one sample of a study of HIV-infected children after antiretroviral therapy interruption. TCRdb analysed the 3' RACE reads with MiXCR anew, one entry per CDR3 protein. Of 6,000 to 8,000 distinct CDR3 sequences in the sample, roughly 15% are singletons; the top ten hold approximately 13%. Sample: CD45RO+ CD8+ T cells from PBMCs, pooled from several time points, taken from a donor given antiretroviral therapy, either interrupted or continuous. Receptor source: a pool of human donors with HIV. Both conserved end residues are part of each CDR3. Fields, in order: J gene, D gene, clone size, V gene, CDR3 DNA, CDR3 protein. A D gene is named only where the DNA matches it firmly. The size of a clone is reported for some rows only, either as once, few or many, or as a class for expanded clones.

J: TRBJ2-1; D: TRBD2; size: medium-sized; V: TRBV12-3/TRBV12-4; DNA: TGTGCCAGCAGTCCACTAGCGGGAGGGCCTTTGTCCTACAATGAGCAGTTCTTC; CDR3: CASSPLAGGPLSYNEQFF
J: TRBJ1-1; D: TRBD1; size: -; V: TRBV27; DNA: TGTGCCAGCAGCCCGAATGACAGGGGGCGGAAGACTGAAGCTTTCTTT; CDR3: CASSPNDRGRKTEAFF
J: TRBJ1-5; D: -; size: medium-sized; V: TRBV12-3/TRBV12-4; DNA: TGTGCCAGCAGTTTAGGGATACCACCCCAGCATTTT; CDR3: CASSLGIPPQHF
J: TRBJ1-2; D: -; size: many; V: TRBV27; DNA: TGTGCCATCAGGGGAGATGGTGGCTACACCTTC; CDR3: CAIRGDGGYTF
J: TRBJ2-1; D: -; size: many; V: TRBV6-5; DNA: TGTGCCAGCAGTCTGCAGGGGAGGGATGAGCAGTTCTTC; CDR3: CASSLQGRDEQFF
J: TRBJ2-5; D: -; size: -; V: TRBV12-3/TRBV12-4; DNA: TGTGCCAGCTTCTGGCGAATCCAGGAGACCCAGTACTTC; CDR3: CASFWRIQETQYF
J: TRBJ1-3; D: -; size: -; V: TRBV29-1; DNA: TGCAGCGTTGAAAAGGGGCTGGATCTCTCTGGAAACACCATATATTTT; CDR3: CSVEKGLDLSGNTIYF
J: TRBJ2-7; D: -; size: many; V: TRBV3-1; DNA: TGTGCCAGCAGCCAAGGGCTACAGGAGATCTACGAGCAGTACTTC; CDR3: CASSQGLQEIYEQYF
J: TRBJ2-7; D: TRBD1; size: many; V: TRBV2; DNA: TGTGCCAGCAGTCCACCCGGGACAGGGGCCGTACTAGAAGAGCAGTACTTC; CDR3: CASSPPGTGAVLEEQYF
J: TRBJ1-5; D: TRBD1; size: many; V: TRBV28; DNA: TGTGCCAGCAGTCCCCGGGGACAGGGAGGCGGTCAGCCCCAGCATTTT; CDR3: CASSPRGQGGGQPQHF
J: TRBJ2-1; D: TRBD2; size: many; V: TRBV5-1; DNA: TGCGCCAGCAGCTTGAGTAGCGGGGTCTACAATGAGCAGTTCTTC; CDR3: CASSLSSGVYNEQFF
J: TRBJ2-2; D: -; size: many; V: TRBV10-3; DNA: TGTGCCATCCCGAGGGAACACACCGGGGAGCTGTTTTTT; CDR3: CAIPREHTGELFF
J: TRBJ1-5; D: -; size: -; V: TRBV21-1; DNA: TGTGCCAGCAGCAGCGGGCCAGGTAGCAATCAGCCCCAGCATTTT; CDR3: CASSSGPGSNQPQHF
J: TRBJ2-1; D: -; size: many; V: TRBV20-1; DNA: TGCAGTGCTAGACCCGTCGGGGACACCTTTTTGTACGAGCAGTTCTTC; CDR3: CSARPVGDTFLYEQFF
J: TRBJ2-4; D: TRBD2; size: many; V: TRBV29-1; DNA: TGCAGCGTTCGTAGCGGGGCCAAAAACATTCAGTACTTC; CDR3: CSVRSGAKNIQYF
J: TRBJ2-2; D: TRBD1; size: many; V: TRBV20-1; DNA: TGCAGTGCTAGACAGCCGGGACAGGGGCCCGGGGAGCTGTTTTTT; CDR3: CSARQPGQGPGELFF
J: TRBJ2-7; D: -; size: many; V: TRBV3-1; DNA: TGTGCCAGCAGCCAAGATCTAACAGGGACGTACGAGCAGTACTTC; CDR3: CASSQDLTGTYEQYF
J: TRBJ2-1; D: -; size: medium-sized; V: TRBV20-1; DNA: TGCAGTGCTAGAGATGGGGTTGGAGGGAGCTCCTACAATGAGCAGTTCTTC; CDR3: CSARDGVGGSSYNEQFF
J: TRBJ1-5; D: -; size: medium-sized; V: TRBV7-2; DNA: TGTGCCAGCAGCTTAGGGGGGCCGAGGGACAATCAGCCCCAGCATTTT; CDR3: CASSLGGPRDNQPQHF
J: TRBJ2-7; D: -; size: few; V: TRBV7-2; DNA: TGTGCCAGCAGCTTAGGGGACGGAACCTACGAGCAGTACTTC; CDR3: CASSLGDGTYEQYF
J: TRBJ1-3; D: TRBD1; size: -; V: TRBV2; DNA: TGTGCCACCGTCTCCGAGGACAGGGGCCCTGGAAACACCATATATTTT; CDR3: CATVSEDRGPGNTIYF
J: TRBJ1-1; D: -; size: many; V: TRBV18; DNA: TGTGCCAGCTCACAGGGGGATGAAGCTTTCTTT; CDR3: CASSQGDEAFF
J: TRBJ1-1; D: -; size: -; V: TRBV7-2; DNA: TGTGCCAGCAGCTTAAAAGGGGGCACTGAAGCTTTCTTT; CDR3: CASSLKGGTEAFF
J: TRBJ1-1; D: -; size: medium-sized; V: TRBV6-6; DNA: TGTGCCAGCAGCCCCGGTAGTACTGAAGCTTTCTTT; CDR3: CASSPGSTEAFF
J: TRBJ1-1; D: -; size: medium-sized; V: TRBV29-1; DNA: TGCAGCGTTGAAGATACTGCGGGGTCAACTGAAGCTTTCTTT; CDR3: CSVEDTAGSTEAFF
J: TRBJ2-3; D: -; size: many; V: TRBV27; DNA: TGTGCCAGCAGTTCCATGGGGCGGGGATCGACGCAGTATTTT; CDR3: CASSSMGRGSTQYF
J: TRBJ1-1; D: -; size: many; V: TRBV13; DNA: TGTGCCAGCAGCTGGGACGGTGAAGCTTTCTTT; CDR3: CASSWDGEAFF
J: TRBJ1-5; D: -; size: many; V: TRBV6-5; DNA: TGTGCCAGCAGTTACAGGGAGGGTCAGCCCCAGCATTTT; CDR3: CASSYREGQPQHF
J: TRBJ2-3; D: -; size: medium-sized; V: TRBV19; DNA: TGTGCCAGTAGTGACCCCCGAGGCCCCGAGGGAGATACGCAGTATTTT; CDR3: CASSDPRGPEGDTQYF
J: TRBJ1-1; D: -; size: medium-sized; V: TRBV19; DNA: TGTGCCAGTAGTATAGTCCCCAGGGGTGGGGCTGAAGCTTTCTTT; CDR3: CASSIVPRGGAEAFF
J: TRBJ1-2; D: -; size: -; V: TRBV11-2; DNA: TGTGCCAGCAGCTCCCCCGATCGGGGGAACTATGGCTACACCTTC; CDR3: CASSSPDRGNYGYTF
J: TRBJ1-2; D: -; size: many; V: TRBV20-1; DNA: TGCAGTGCTAGAGTAGGACAGCCCAGCTACACCTTC; CDR3: CSARVGQPSYTF
J: TRBJ1-2; D: -; size: large; V: TRBV29-1; DNA: TGCAGCGTTGAATGGACAGCTAACTATGGCTACACCTTC; CDR3: CSVEWTANYGYTF
J: TRBJ2-3; D: TRBD1; size: medium-sized; V: TRBV29-1; DNA: TGCAGCTTTAGGACAGGGAGATTTGACACAGATACGCAGTATTTT; CDR3: CSFRTGRFDTDTQYF
J: TRBJ2-7; D: -; size: -; V: TRBV12-3/TRBV12-4; DNA: TGTGCCAGCAGTTCGAACGGGCGCTACGAGCAGTACTTC; CDR3: CASSSNGRYEQYF
J: TRBJ2-1; D: TRBD2; size: once; V: TRBV29-1; DNA: TGCAGCGTTGACGGCCTAGCGGGACGGGATGAGCAGTTCTTC; CDR3: CSVDGLAGRDEQFF
J: TRBJ1-3; D: -; size: many; V: TRBV10-3; DNA: TGTGCCACCCACTTTGGAAACACCATATATTTT; CDR3: CATHFGNTIYF
J: TRBJ2-5; D: -; size: many; V: TRBV6-6; DNA: TGTGCCAGCCGAGGGGGGCTTCTGTACAATCTTACCGGAGAGACCCAGTACTTC; CDR3: CASRGGLLYNLTGETQYF
J: TRBJ1-2; D: TRBD1; size: many; V: TRBV5-1; DNA: TGCGCCAGCAGCGCACCGGGGGGACAGGGGACATCGTTTGGCTACACCTTC; CDR3: CASSAPGGQGTSFGYTF
J: TRBJ2-2; D: TRBD1; size: many; V: TRBV30; DNA: TGTGCCTGGTCCCTGACAGGGGGCGCGGGCACCGGGGAGCTGTTTTTT; CDR3: CAWSLTGGAGTGELFF
J: TRBJ1-2; D: -; size: many; V: TRBV6-6; DNA: TGTGCCAGCAATCGGGGCCGGGACTATGGCTACACCTTC; CDR3: CASNRGRDYGYTF
J: TRBJ2-1; D: -; size: many; V: TRBV7-9; DNA: TGTGCCAGCAGCCTGTTGAGTGAGCAGTTCTTC; CDR3: CASSLLSEQFF